This is a list of T cell receptor beta chains from one sample in a study of T-cell memory formation after mild COVID-19. TCRdb re-called the 5' RACE reads through MiXCR, storing one row per CDR3 protein. The table shows under 300,000 distinct CDR3 sequences, with 7% to 10% occurring only once. The sample comprised PBMCs or a T cell subset sorted from them (not recorded which). The receptors here all came from a young man who had mild COVID-19 (a few samples of this study predate the infection). Cell type and time point are not known. The CDR3 runs from the conserved cysteine through the conserved F or W. Fields, in order: clone size, V gene, J gene, D gene, CDR3 DNA, CDR3 protein. D genes are given only for firm matches. The size field is filled for only some rows; it gives once, few, many or a size class.

size: few; V: TRBV6-5; J: TRBJ1-2; D: .; DNA: TGTGCCAGCAGTTACACCCAGGGAAACTATGGCTACACCTTC; CDR3: CASSYTQGNYGYTF
size: .; V: TRBV4-1; J: TRBJ2-3; D: .; DNA: TGCGCCAGCAGCCAAGGCGGGAATACGCAGTATTTT; CDR3: CASSQGGNTQYF
size: many; V: TRBV6-2/TRBV6-3; J: TRBJ2-1; D: .; DNA: TGTGCCAGCAGCCCCCGAAGCAATGAGCAGTTCTTC; CDR3: CASSPRSNEQFF
size: .; V: TRBV7-3; J: TRBJ2-5; D: TRBD2; DNA: TGTGCCAGCAGCTTCGGGGGGGCCGGTCAGACCCAGTACTTC; CDR3: CASSFGGAGQTQYF
size: many; V: TRBV19; J: TRBJ1-1; D: TRBD1; DNA: TGTGCCAGTATCGGGACAGGGTCTCGAGTATCAGGGGGAGCTTTCTTT; CDR3: CASIGTGSRVSGGAFF
size: .; V: TRBV27; J: TRBJ1-2; D: .; DNA: TGTGCCAGCACCCCTCTTTGGGGGAACTATGGCTACACCTTC; CDR3: CASTPLWGNYGYTF
size: few; V: TRBV6-2/TRBV6-3; J: TRBJ2-5; D: TRBD1; DNA: TGTGCCAGCAGCCCCGCCGGGGACAGGGTGGAGACCCAGTACTTC; CDR3: CASSPAGDRVETQYF
size: many; V: TRBV3-1; J: TRBJ1-2; D: TRBD1; DNA: TGTGCCAGCAGCCAAGGCCCTATGACAGGGGCGGGCTACACCTTC; CDR3: CASSQGPMTGAGYTF
size: few; V: TRBV21-1; J: TRBJ1-6; D: .; DNA: TGTGCCAGCAGCAAAAAACTCAGGGGGCGCTTTGATAATTCACCCCTCCACTTT; CDR3: CASSKKLRGRFDNSPLHF
size: few; V: TRBV7-9; J: TRBJ1-3; D: .; DNA: TGTGCCAGCAGCTCCGATATACGGGAGCCGCGAAACACCATATATTTT; CDR3: CASSSDIREPRNTIYF
size: .; V: TRBV20-1; J: TRBJ2-2; D: .; DNA: TGCAGTGCTTCCGGGGCCCACACCGGGGAGCTGTTTTTT; CDR3: CSASGAHTGELFF
size: few; V: TRBV11-2; J: TRBJ2-7; D: .; DNA: TGTGCCAGCAGCCCCGTCCGGTACGAGCAGTACTTC; CDR3: CASSPVRYEQYF
size: .; V: TRBV6-2/TRBV6-3; J: TRBJ2-7; D: .; DNA: TGTGCCAGCAGCCGAGGGACTTCCCCCTACGAGCAGTACTTC; CDR3: CASSRGTSPYEQYF
size: .; V: TRBV2; J: TRBJ2-2; D: .; DNA: TGTGCCAGCAGTGCCGACGTCACCGGGGAGCTGTTTTTT; CDR3: CASSADVTGELFF
size: few; V: TRBV13; J: TRBJ2-5; D: .; DNA: TGTGCCAGCAGCTTAGGCCTGGAGGGCCCGGGGACCCAGTACTTC; CDR3: CASSLGLEGPGTQYF
size: few; V: TRBV7-2; J: TRBJ1-4; D: .; DNA: TGTGCCAGCAGCTTATCCGGCCTAACTAATGAAAAACTGTTTTTT; CDR3: CASSLSGLTNEKLFF
size: .; V: TRBV9; J: TRBJ1-4; D: .; DNA: TGTGCCAGCAGCGCCCACGGGACAACTAATGAAAAACTGTTTTTT; CDR3: CASSAHGTTNEKLFF
size: many; V: TRBV9; J: TRBJ2-5; D: TRBD2; DNA: TGTGCCAGCAGCGTAGATGGGACTAGCGGGGGCAGAGAGACCCAGTACTTC; CDR3: CASSVDGTSGGRETQYF
size: .; V: TRBV7-9; J: TRBJ2-3; D: .; DNA: TGTGCCAGCAGCTTAGTTGGGGATTGGGCAGATACGCAGTATTTT; CDR3: CASSLVGDWADTQYF
size: .; V: TRBV5-6; J: TRBJ2-5; D: .; DNA: TGTGCCAGCAGCTTGGGGTCGGAGTACCAAGAGACCCAGTACTTC; CDR3: CASSLGSEYQETQYF
size: few; V: TRBV5-1; J: TRBJ2-2; D: .; DNA: TGCGCCAGCAGCCCGACGCCCCCGGGTTCGAACACCGGGGAGCTGTTTTTT; CDR3: CASSPTPPGSNTGELFF
size: few; V: TRBV12-3/TRBV12-4; J: TRBJ2-6; D: .; DNA: TGTGCCAGCAGCCCTCACAGGGCTGGGGCCAACGTCCTGACTTTC; CDR3: CASSPHRAGANVLTF